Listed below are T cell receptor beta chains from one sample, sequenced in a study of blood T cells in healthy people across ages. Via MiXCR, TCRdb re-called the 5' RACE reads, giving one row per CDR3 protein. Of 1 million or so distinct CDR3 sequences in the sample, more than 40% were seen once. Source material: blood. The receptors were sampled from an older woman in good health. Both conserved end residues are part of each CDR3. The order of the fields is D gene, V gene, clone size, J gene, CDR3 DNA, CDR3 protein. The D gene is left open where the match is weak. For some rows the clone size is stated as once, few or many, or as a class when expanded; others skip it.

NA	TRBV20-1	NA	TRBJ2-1	TGCAGTGCTAGGGGAATGGGTGGGCATGAGCAGTTCTTC	CSARGMGGHEQFF
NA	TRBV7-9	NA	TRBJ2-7	TGTGCCAGCACCCCCGTTGGGCGAGACTACGAGCAGTACTTC	CASTPVGRDYEQYF
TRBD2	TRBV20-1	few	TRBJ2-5	TGCAGTGCGACTAGCGGAGAGTACCAAGAGACCCAGTACTTC	CSATSGEYQETQYF
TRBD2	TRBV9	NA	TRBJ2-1	TGTGCCAGCAGCGTAGAGCGGGGTAACAATGAGCAGTTCTTC	CASSVERGNNEQFF
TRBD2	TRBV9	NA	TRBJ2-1	TGTGCCAGCAGCGTAGATCCTAGCGGGAGCCGCAATGAGCAGTTCTTC	CASSVDPSGSRNEQFF
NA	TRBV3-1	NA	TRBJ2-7	TGTGCCAGCAGCCAAGACGGGACGGGAAACGAGCAGTACTTC	CASSQDGTGNEQYF
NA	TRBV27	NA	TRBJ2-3	TGTGCCAGCAGTCCCAGTCAATTCGGGGGGCAGTATTTT	CASSPSQFGGQYF
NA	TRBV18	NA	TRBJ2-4	TGTGCCAGCTCAACCCGGGACGGGGACATTCAGTACTTC	CASSTRDGDIQYF
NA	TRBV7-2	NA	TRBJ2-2	TGTGCCACCATACCCGGGGCCCACGGGGAGCTGTTTTTT	CATIPGAHGELFF
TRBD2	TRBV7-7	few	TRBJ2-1	TGTGCCAGCAGCCCCCAGCGGGGGGGTGAGCAGTTCTTC	CASSPQRGGEQFF
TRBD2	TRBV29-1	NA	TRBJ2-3	TGCAGCGCCGGACTAGCGGGAGGGCCGAGCACAGATACGCAGTATTTT	CSAGLAGGPSTDTQYF
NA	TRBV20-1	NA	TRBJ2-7	TGCAGTGCTAGACAGCGGAATACCTACGAGCAGTACTTC	CSARQRNTYEQYF
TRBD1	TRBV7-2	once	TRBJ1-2	TGTGCCAGCAGCTTAGCCAGACAGGGGGCCGCCTATGGCCACACCTTC	CASSLARQGAAYGHTF
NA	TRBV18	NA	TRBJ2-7	TGTGCCAGCTCACCTAGCGGAAACAAGTACGAGCAGTACTTC	CASSPSGNKYEQYF
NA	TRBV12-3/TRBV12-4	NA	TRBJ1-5	TGTGCCAGCACCTATTCGGGGAATCAGCCCCAGCATTTT	CASTYSGNQPQHF
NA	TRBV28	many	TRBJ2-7	TGTGCCAGCAGTTTTACCCCCCTGGACGAGCAGTACTTC	CASSFTPLDEQYF
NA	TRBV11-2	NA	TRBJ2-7	TGTGCCAGCAGCTTACCGGGAGACACCTACGAGCAGTACTTC	CASSLPGDTYEQYF
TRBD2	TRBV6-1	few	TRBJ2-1	TGTGCCAGCAGTGAAATTAAGGCTAGCGGTTACAATGAGCAGTTCTTC	CASSEIKASGYNEQFF
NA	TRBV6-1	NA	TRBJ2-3	TGTGCCAGCAGTGAAAGTTTAGGATTAGGCACAGATACGCAGTATTTT	CASSESLGLGTDTQYF
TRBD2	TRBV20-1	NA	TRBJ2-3	TGCAGTGCCTCACTAGCGGGGGGGAATGCGCAGTATTTT	CSASLAGGNAQYF
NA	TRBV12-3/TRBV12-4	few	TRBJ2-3	TGTGCCAGCAGTTTTATAGGTAGCGGACACACAGATACGCAGTATTTT	CASSFIGSGHTDTQYF
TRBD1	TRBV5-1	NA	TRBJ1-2	TGCGCCAGCAGCGGATTCTCGACAGGGGGCCATGGCTACACCTTC	CASSGFSTGGHGYTF
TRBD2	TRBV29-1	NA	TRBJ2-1	TGCAGCGTTGGCCCTGGGACTAGCGGGGTGTACAATGAGCAGTTCTTC	CSVGPGTSGVYNEQFF
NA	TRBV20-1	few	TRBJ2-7	TGCAGTGCTGGGGACAACGGGGTCGAGCAGTACTTC	CSAGDNGVEQYF
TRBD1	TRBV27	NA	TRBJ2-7	TGTGCCAGCAGTTTACCCGGACAGGTCGGGCAGTACTTC	CASSLPGQVGQYF
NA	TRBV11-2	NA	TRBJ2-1	TGTGCCAGCAGCTTAGATGGGGACCATGAGCAGTTCTTC	CASSLDGDHEQFF
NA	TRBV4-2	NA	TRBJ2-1	TGTGCCAGCAGCCAAGTAGGAGGAGTTAATGAGCAGTTCTTC	CASSQVGGVNEQFF
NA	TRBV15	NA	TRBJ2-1	TGTGCCACCAGCAGAGTCGGATTAGGACTCTACAATGAGCAGTTCTTC	CATSRVGLGLYNEQFF
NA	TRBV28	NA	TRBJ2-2	TGTGCCAGCAGAGAAACCCCCTTAAGCAACACCGGGGAGCTGTTTTTT	CASRETPLSNTGELFF
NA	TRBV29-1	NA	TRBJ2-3	TGCAGCACCAGGACGCTCACAGATACGCAGTATTTT	CSTRTLTDTQYF
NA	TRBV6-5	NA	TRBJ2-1	TGTGCCAGCAGGCCCCCAGGGTCTGGTGAGCAGTTCTTC	CASRPPGSGEQFF
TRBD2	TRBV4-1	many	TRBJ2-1	TGTGCCAGCAGCCAAGGGACTAGTTACAATGAGCAGTTCTTC	CASSQGTSYNEQFF
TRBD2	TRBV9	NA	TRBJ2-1	TGTGCCAGCACAAGGGGGAGCGGGGGCTCCTACAATGAGCAGTTCTTC	CASTRGSGGSYNEQFF
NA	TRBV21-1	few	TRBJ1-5	TGTGCCAGCAGCAAACCTGGTTTTAGGGACACGAGCAATCAGCCCCAGCATTTT	CASSKPGFRDTSNQPQHF
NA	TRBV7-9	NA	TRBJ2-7	TGTGCCAGCAGCTTAGAACAGGTATCCTACGAGCAGTACTTC	CASSLEQVSYEQYF
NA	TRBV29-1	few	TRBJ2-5	TGCAGCGTTGATCGAGACAGACGACAGCAGTTCGAGGCCCCAGAGACCCAGTACTTC	CSVDRDRRQQFEAPETQYF
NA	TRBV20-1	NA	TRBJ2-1	TGCAGTGCTAGCGCATATAGCTCCTACAATGAGCAGTTCTTC	CSASAYSSYNEQFF
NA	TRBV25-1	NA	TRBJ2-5	TGTGCCAGCAGTGCCTTTCGGGGGAGTCAAGAGACCCAGTACTTC	CASSAFRGSQETQYF
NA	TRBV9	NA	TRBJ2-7	TGTGCCAGCAGCTCCGGAGGAGGAAACTCCTACGAGCAGTACTTC	CASSSGGGNSYEQYF
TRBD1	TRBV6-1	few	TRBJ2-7	TGTGCCAGCAGTGACCGAGAGACAGGGGGGCCCTACGAGCAGTACTTC	CASSDRETGGPYEQYF
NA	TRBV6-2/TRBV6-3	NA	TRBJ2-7	TGTGCCAGCAGCTCTGTAACACAGGGACGAGCCTACGAGCAGTACTTC	CASSSVTQGRAYEQYF
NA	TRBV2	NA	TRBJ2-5	TGTGCCAGCATATGGAAACAAGAGACCCAGTACTTC	CASIWKQETQYF
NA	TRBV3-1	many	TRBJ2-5	TGTGCCAGCAGCCAACCCGCGGGTTTGGAGACCCAGTACTTC	CASSQPAGLETQYF
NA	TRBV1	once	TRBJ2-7	TGCACCAGCAGAACAGTTTCCTATTGCCACGAGCAGTACTTC	CTSRTVSYCHEQYF
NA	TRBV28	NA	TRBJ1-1	TGTGCCAGCAGTTTAGGGCAGCACACTGAAGCTTTCTTT	CASSLGQHTEAFF
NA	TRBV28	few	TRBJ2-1	TGTGCCAGCAGTGTCGACGTGGACCAGCAGTTCTTC	CASSVDVDQQFF
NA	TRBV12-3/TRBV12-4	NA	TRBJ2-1	TGTGCCAGCAGTTCAGTAGGGTCGGGATGGGAGCAGTTCTTC	CASSSVGSGWEQFF
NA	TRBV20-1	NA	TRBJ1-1	TGCAGTGCTAGAGGAGTCAGGAGATCTGTGAACACTGAAGCTTTCTTT	CSARGVRRSVNTEAFF
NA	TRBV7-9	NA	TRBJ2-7	TGTGCCAGCAGTCCTCTCCGGGGACTGAACTACGAGCAGTACTTC	CASSPLRGLNYEQYF
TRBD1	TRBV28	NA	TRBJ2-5	TGTGCCAGCAATCGACCAGGGGGCCACGAGACCCAGTACTTC	CASNRPGGHETQYF
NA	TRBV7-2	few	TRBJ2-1	TGTGCCAGCAGCCGGGGACTCAACTCCTACAATGAGCAGTTCTTC	CASSRGLNSYNEQFF
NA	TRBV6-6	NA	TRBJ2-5	TGTGCCAGCACCCTAATCTGGCAAGAGACCCAGTACTTC	CASTLIWQETQYF
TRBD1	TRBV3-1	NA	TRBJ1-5	TGTGCCAGCAGCTGGGGACAGGGAGGTCAGCCCCAGCATTTT	CASSWGQGGQPQHF
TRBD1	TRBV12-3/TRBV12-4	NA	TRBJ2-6	TGTGCCAGCAGCCCCGGGACAGGGAGCTCTGGGGCCAACGTCCTGACTTTC	CASSPGTGSSGANVLTF
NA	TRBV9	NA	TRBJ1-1	TGTGCCAGCAGCGCCCGGGGGGCGAACACTGAAGCTTTCTTT	CASSARGANTEAFF
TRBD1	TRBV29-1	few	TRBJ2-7	TGCAGCGTTGAAAGGACAGGGGGCTCCTACGAGCAGTACTTC	CSVERTGGSYEQYF
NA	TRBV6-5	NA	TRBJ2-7	TGTGCCACCTACTCAGGGCGGGAGCAGTACTTC	CATYSGREQYF
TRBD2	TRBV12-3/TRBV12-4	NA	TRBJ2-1	TGTGCCAGTGCCGAGACTCATAGCGGGAGGCCTTCAAACAATGAGCAGTTCTTC	CASAETHSGRPSNNEQFF
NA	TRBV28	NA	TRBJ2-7	TGTGCCAGCAGCGACAGCTTCTACGAGCAGTACTTC	CASSDSFYEQYF
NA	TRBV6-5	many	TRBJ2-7	TGTGCCAGCAGTTACGACAGGACCTACGAGCAGTACTTC	CASSYDRTYEQYF